This section outlines one T cell receptor beta chain sequence together with its context. Its antigen is not known. The data stem from a study of OX40 agonist ivuxolimab in advanced cancers. The overall study: The patients got ivuxolimab, which is an agonistic anti-OX40 (CD134) antibody. Broader study findings: Doses of 0.1 to 3.0 mg/kg were accompanied by clonal expansion of CD4+ and CD8+ blood T cells by week 6. In CD8+ T cells, expanded clones were on average more numerous than in CD4+.

Assay used: immunoSEQ multiplex PCR; TCRdb lists only in-frame clones, some missing. The sample has tens of thousands of clones, more than 85% seen once. Germline CDR1 MNHEY, CDR2 SVGAGI. This CDR3 has 13 residues. V lost 0 bases to trimming and J lost 2 bases, with 5 bases between them. Here the sequenced sample was CD4+ or CD8+ T cells sorted from blood, taken in a trial of the OX40 agonist ivuxolimab. V is TRBV6-5 and J is TRBJ2-7; D uncertain. This receptor was identified in an adult with an advanced solid tumor such as melanoma, head and neck, liver or kidney cancer. CDR3 nucleotides: TGTGCCAGCAGTTACTCTGACACCTACGAGCAGTACTTC. It codes for CASSYSDTYEQYF.